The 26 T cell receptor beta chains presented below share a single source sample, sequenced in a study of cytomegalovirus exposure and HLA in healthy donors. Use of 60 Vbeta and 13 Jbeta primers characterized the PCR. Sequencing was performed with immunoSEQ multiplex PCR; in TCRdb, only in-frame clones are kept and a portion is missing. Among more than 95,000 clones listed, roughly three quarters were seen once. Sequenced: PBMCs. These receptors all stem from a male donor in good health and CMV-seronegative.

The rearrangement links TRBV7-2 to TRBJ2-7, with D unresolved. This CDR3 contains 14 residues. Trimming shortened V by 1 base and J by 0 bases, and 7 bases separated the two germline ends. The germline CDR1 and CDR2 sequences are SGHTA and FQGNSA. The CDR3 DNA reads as TGTGCCAGCAGCTTAGGGGCCAGCTCCTACGAGCAGTACTTC. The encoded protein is CASSLGASSYEQYF.

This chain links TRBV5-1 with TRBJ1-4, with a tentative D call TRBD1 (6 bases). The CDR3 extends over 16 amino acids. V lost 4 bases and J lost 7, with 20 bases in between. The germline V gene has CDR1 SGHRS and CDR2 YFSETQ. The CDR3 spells CASSTVQGSKGEKLFF. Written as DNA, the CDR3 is TGCGCCAGCAGCACAGTACAGGGCTCAAAGGGTGAAAAACTGTTTTTT.

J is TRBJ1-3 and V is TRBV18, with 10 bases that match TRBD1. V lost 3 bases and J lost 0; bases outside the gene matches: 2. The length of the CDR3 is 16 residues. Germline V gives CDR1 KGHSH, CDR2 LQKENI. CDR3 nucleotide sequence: TGTGCCAGCTCACCCTGGGACAGGGGCTCTGGAAACACCATATATTTT. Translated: CASSPWDRGSGNTIYF.

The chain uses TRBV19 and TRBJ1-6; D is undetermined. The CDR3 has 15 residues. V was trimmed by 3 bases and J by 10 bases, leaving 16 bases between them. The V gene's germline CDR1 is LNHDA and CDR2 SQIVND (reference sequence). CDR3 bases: TGTGCCAGTAGTATTTTGGAGGGTTCAAGGTCACCCCTCCACTTT. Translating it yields CASSILEGSRSPLHF.

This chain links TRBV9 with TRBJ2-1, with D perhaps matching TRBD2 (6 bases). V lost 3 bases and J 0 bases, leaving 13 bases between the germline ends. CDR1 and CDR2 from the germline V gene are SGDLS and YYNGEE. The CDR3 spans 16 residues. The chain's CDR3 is CASSGFDGSSYNEQFF. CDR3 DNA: TGTGCCAGCAGCGGATTCGACGGGAGCTCCTACAATGAGCAGTTCTTC.

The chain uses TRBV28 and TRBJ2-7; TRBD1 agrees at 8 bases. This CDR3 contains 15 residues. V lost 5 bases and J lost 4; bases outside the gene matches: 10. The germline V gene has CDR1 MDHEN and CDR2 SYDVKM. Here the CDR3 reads CASSPQDREAYEQYF. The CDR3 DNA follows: TGTGCCAGCAGTCCCCAGGACAGGGAGGCTTACGAGCAGTACTTC. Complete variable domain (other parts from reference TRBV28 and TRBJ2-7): DVKVTQSSRYLVKRTGEKVFLECVQDMDHENMFWYRQDPGLGLRLIYFSYDVKMKEKGDIPEGYSVSREKKERFSLILESASTNQTSMYLCASSPQDREAYEQYFGPGTRLTVT.

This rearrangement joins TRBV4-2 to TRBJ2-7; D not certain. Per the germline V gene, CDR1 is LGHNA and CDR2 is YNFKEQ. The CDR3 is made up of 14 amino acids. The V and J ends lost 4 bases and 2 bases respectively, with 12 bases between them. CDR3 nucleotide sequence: TGTGCCAGCAGCCCGCCCATGGCTCCCTACGAGCAGTACTTC. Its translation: CASSPPMAPYEQYF.

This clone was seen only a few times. The CDR3 loop reads CASSLGSTGQEQFF. The DNA for the CDR3 is TGTGCCAGCAGCTTGGGGAGCACCGGACAGGAGCAGTTCTTC. The V call is TRBV11-3, the J call TRBJ2-1, with a weak D call TRBD1 (6 bases). This CDR3 spans 14 amino acids. V was cut by 3 bases and J by 10 bases, with 16 bases left in between. Germline CDR1 and CDR2: SGHNT and YENEEA.

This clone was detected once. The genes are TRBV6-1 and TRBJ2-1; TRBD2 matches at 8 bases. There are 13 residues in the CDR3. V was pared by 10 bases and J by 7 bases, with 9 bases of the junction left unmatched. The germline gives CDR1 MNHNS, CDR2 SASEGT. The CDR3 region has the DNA TGTGCCACAACTAGCGGCCATAGGAATGAGCAGTTCTTC. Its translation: CATTSGHRNEQFF.

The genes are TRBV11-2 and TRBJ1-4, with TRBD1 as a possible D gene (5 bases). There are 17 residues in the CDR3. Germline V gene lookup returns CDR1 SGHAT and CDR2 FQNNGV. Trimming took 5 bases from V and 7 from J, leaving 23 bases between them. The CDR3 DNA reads TGTGCCAGCAGCCCCCGACTTGACAGTGGACGGAGTGAAAAACTGTTTTTT. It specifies CASSPRLDSGRSEKLFF.

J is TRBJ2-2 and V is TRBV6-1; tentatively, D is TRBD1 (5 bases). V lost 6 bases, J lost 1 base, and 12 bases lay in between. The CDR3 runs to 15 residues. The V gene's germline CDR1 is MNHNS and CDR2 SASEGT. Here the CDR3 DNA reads TGTGCCAGCAGGGCCGGACACCAGAACACCGGGGAGCTGTTTTTT. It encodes CASRAGHQNTGELFF.

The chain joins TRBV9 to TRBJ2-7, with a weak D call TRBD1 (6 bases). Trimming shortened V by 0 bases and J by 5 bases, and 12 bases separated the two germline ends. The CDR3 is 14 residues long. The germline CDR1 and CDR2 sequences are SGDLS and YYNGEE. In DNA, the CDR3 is TGTGCCAGCAGCGTAGGGCAGGGGAACGACGAGCAGTACTTC. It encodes CASSVGQGNDEQYF.

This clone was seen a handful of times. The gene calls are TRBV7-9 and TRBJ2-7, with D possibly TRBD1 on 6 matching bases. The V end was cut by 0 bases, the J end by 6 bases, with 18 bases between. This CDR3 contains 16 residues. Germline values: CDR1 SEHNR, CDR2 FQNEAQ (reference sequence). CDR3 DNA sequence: TGTGCCAGCAGCTTAGCTTTGGCAGGGGAGTCAATCGAGCAGTACTTC. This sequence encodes CASSLALAGESIEQYF.

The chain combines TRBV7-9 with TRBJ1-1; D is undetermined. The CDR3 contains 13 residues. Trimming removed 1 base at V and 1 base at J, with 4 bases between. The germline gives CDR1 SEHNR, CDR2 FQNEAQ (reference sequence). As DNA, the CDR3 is TGTGCCAGCAGCTTAGTAAAGAACACTGAAGCTTTCTTT. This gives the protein CASSLVKNTEAFF.

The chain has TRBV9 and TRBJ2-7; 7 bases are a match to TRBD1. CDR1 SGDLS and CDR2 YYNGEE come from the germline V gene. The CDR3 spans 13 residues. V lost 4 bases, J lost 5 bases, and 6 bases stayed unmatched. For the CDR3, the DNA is TGTGCCAGCAGCAGAGGAACAGGGGACGAGCAGTACTTC. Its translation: CASSRGTGDEQYF.

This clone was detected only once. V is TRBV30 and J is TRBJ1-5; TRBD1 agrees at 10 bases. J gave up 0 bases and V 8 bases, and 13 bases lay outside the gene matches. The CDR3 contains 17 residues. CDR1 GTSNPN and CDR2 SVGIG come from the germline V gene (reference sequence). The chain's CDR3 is CAMEPGQGTYSNQPQHF. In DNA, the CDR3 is TGTGCCATGGAGCCGGGACAGGGGACCTATAGCAATCAGCCCCAGCATTTT.

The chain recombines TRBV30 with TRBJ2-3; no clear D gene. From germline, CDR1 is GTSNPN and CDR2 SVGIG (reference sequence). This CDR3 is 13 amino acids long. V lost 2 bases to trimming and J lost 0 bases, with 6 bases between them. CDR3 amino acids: CAWSFPSTDTQYF. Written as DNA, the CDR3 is TGTGCCTGGAGTTTCCCGAGCACAGATACGCAGTATTTT.

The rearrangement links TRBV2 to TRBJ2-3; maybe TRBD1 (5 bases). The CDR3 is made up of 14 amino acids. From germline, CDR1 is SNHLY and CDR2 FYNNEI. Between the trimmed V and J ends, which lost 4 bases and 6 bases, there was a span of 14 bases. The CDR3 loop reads CASSAYNQGDTQYF. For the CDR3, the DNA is TGTGCCAGCAGTGCCTACAACCAGGGCGATACGCAGTATTTT.

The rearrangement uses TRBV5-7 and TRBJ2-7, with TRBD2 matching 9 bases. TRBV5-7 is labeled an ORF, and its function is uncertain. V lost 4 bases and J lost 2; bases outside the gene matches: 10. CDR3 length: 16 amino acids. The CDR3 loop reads CASSLGGGGRAYEQYF. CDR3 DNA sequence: TGTGCCAGCAGCCTCGGGGGTGGCGGGAGGGCCTACGAGCAGTACTTC.

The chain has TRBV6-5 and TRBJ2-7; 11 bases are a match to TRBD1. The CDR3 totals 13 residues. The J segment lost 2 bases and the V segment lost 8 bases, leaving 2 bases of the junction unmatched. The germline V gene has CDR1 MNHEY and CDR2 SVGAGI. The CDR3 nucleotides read TGTGCCAGCGGACAGGGGGCCACCTACGAGCAGTACTTC. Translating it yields CASGQGATYEQYF.

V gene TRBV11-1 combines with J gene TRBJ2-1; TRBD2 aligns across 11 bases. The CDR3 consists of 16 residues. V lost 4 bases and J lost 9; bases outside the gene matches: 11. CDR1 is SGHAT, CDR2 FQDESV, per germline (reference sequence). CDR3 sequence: CASSYPSGRPMGEQFF. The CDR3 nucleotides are TGTGCCAGCAGCTACCCTAGCGGGAGGCCTATGGGTGAGCAGTTCTTC.

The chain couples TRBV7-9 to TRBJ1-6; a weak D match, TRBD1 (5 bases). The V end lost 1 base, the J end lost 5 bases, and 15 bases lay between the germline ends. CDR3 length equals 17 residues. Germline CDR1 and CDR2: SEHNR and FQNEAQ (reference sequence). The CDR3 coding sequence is TGTGCCAGCAGCTTAGGATTCGGCAGGGATGATAATTCACCCCTCCACTTT. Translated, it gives CASSLGFGRDDNSPLHF.

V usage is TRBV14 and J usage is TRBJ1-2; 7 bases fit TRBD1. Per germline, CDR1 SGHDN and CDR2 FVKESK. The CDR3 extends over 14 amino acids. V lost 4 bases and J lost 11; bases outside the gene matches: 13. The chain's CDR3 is CASSPPGQRTRYTF. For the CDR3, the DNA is TGTGCCAGCAGCCCTCCGGGACAGAGGACACGTTACACCTTC.

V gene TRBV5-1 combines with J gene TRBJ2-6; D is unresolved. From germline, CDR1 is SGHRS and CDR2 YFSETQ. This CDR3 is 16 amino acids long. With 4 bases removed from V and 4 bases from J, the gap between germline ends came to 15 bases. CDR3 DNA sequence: TGCGCCAGCAGCATGGCCGGGTCTGAGGGGGCCAACGTCCTGACTTTC. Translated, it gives CASSMAGSEGANVLTF.

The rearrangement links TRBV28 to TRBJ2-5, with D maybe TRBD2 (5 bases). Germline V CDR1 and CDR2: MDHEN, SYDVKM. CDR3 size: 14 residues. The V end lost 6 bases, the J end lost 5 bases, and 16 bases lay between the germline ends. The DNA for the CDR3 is TGTGCCAGCAGCCCCTTGGGCCCGGGGGAGACCCAGTACTTC. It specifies CASSPLGPGETQYF.

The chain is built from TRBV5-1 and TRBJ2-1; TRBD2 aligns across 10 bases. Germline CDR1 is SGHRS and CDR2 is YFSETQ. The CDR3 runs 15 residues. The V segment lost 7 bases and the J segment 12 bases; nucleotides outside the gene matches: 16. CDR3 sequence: CASRLLAGPQEGQFF. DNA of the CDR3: TGCGCCAGCCGTCTACTAGCGGGGCCCCAGGAAGGGCAGTTCTTC.